The TCR beta chain described here comes from a study of T cell responses to AZD1222 COVID-19 vaccine. A single count supports this clone. Its antigen is not known. Second doses were pooled across both intervals (about 4 or about 12 weeks). Study-level points and caveats: Among AZD1222 vaccinees, only 5 or 6 were seropositive at baseline. Donors were chiefly white British, with a greater number of females, and clonal diversity was perhaps underestimated. Sampling captured repertoires only after the peak T cell response.

V lost 4 bases, J lost 6 bases, and 10 bases stayed unmatched. This CDR3 region has 15 residues. CDR1 and CDR2 (germline): SGDLS, YYNGEE. Sequenced by immunoSEQ multiplex PCR; TCRdb stores in-frame clones only, minus some. This sample has roughly 180,000 clones; roughly 90% occur once, and the top ten carry around 3%. The V and J genes are TRBV9 and TRBJ1-3; 7 positions match TRBD1. The clonotype was recovered from an adult who received the AZD1222 COVID-19 vaccine. The starting material was peripheral blood, obtained 28 days after the second AZD1222 dose. CDR3 DNA sequence: TGTGCCAGCAGCCTAGCCTCCGGGACAGCAAACACCATATATTTT. Amino acid sequence: CASSLASGTANTIYF. Drawing the rest from reference TRBV9 and TRBJ1-3, the complete variable domain is DSGVTQTPKHLITATGQRVTLRCSPRSGDLSVYWYQQSLDQGLQFLIQYYNGEERAKGNILERFSAQQFPDLHSELNLSSLELGDSALYFCASSLASGTANTIYFGEGSWLTVV.